The entry below gives a single TCR beta chain sequence along with its context. Antigen: not known. Clones were read by immunoSEQ multiplex PCR, and TCRdb kept only the in-frame ones, dropping some. Of some 140,000 clones listed, 90% are singletons. The entry originates in a study of T cell responses to AZD1222 COVID-19 vaccine. Study-wide findings and caveats: Baseline serostatus was positive in only a handful of AZD1222 recipients. Unmutated regions of variants are reportedly targeted by nearly half of spike-specific TCRs. There were repertoire samples only from the period after the peak T cell response. Clonal diversity was possibly underestimated, and the donors were mostly white British, with more females.

V dropped 5 bases and J dropped 4 bases, with 9 bases sitting between them. Per the germline V gene, CDR1 is MNHEY and CDR2 is SMNVEV (reference sequence). There are 13 residues in the CDR3. Specimen: peripheral blood, collected on day 0 of AZD1222 vaccination. V gene TRBV27 combines with J gene TRBJ2-1; no reliable D call. The receptor's source is an adult in good health. The CDR3 sequence: CASSPIGYNEQFF. CDR3 bases: TGTGCCAGCAGTCCAATAGGATACAATGAGCAGTTCTTC.